This TCR beta chain is drawn from a study of cytomegalovirus exposure and HLA in healthy donors. The PCR used 60 Vbeta and 13 Jbeta primers. Method: immunoSEQ multiplex PCR; TCRdb's copy keeps in-frame clones and lacks some. The table records approximately 140,000 clones, about 80% of them present only once. The CDR3 is 15 residues long. Looked up from germline, CDR1 is SGHTA and CDR2 is FQGNSA. As to this clone: One end of the junction does not line up with germline, which may come from a read error.

The rearrangement uses TRBV7-2 and TRBJ2-7; weak D call: TRBD1 (5 bases). The TCR originated in a man aged 40-49 years in good health and CMV-seronegative. The sequenced sample consisted of PBMCs. DNA of the CDR3: TGTGCCAGCAGCTTCTTTGCGGCAAGGGGCTACGAGCGGTACTTC. This translates into CASSFFAARGYERYF.